This TCR beta chain derives from a study of vaccination and CD4 T cells after COVID-19. Study at large: For control cultures, the treatment was a CEFX pool, an HIV-1 Nef pool, or no peptide.

Sequenced with the Oncomine TCR Beta short-read assay was DNA taken from cultured CD4+ T cells. MiXCR, applied by TCRdb to the PCR reads, yields one record per CDR3 protein. This repertoire shows about 20,000 distinct CDR3 sequences, about 30% found once; its top ten account for under 15%. Treatment reported: approximately nine-day PBMC culture with coronavirus spike peptide pools or control peptides (ViraFEST assay). ViraFEST expanded antigen-specific T cells with peptide pools, then sequenced TCRs. As for this clonotype: What it binds is not known.

This CDR3 has 15 residues. From germline, CDR1 is MNHNS and CDR2 SASEGT. V dropped 2 bases and J dropped 4 bases, with 11 bases sitting between them. General observations from the study: With convalescent patients, a median roughly 87% of reactive clones emerged solely after vaccination.

The gene calls are TRBV6-1 and TRBJ2-2; D tentatively fits TRBD1 or TRBD2 (6 bases each). The source is a human donor with COVID-19. Input material: cultured CD4+ T cells from blood. The CDR3 DNA reads as TGTGCCAGCAGTGAAAAGGGGGGTGGCACCGGGGAGCTGTTTTTT. Translated, it gives CASSEKGGGTGELFF.